This T cell receptor beta chain was documented in a study of cytomegalovirus exposure and HLA in healthy donors. Across the study: Among the roughly 400 donors who were genotyped, approximately 84% fell in the genetic ancestry cluster that is associated with self-reported Caucasian donors.

PCR involved 60 Vbeta and 13 Jbeta primers. Measured with immunoSEQ multiplex PCR; TCRdb has only the in-frame clones, and not every one. The listing records 190,000 or so clones. The V segment lost 5 bases and the J segment 7 bases; nucleotides outside the gene matches: 2. The germline V gene encodes CDR1 SEHNR and CDR2 FQNEAQ (reference sequence). The CDR3 contains 12 residues. Whole-study findings and limits: When analyzed later, a missense DCLRE1C variant was found to be linked to TCR beta V- and J-gene trimming. By a later analysis, the bulk of CMV-associated TCR beta chains appeared HLA-restricted.

As concerns this clone: Its antigen remains unknown.

Nominal health characterized the donors when sampled, though unrecorded immune exposures were likely. The clonotype was recovered from a boy younger than 18 in good health and CMV-seronegative. The chain links TRBV7-9 to TRBJ2-1, with TRBD1 identical over 7 bases. The sequencing input was PBMCs. CDR3 coding DNA: TGTGCCAGCAGCACACAGGGGAATGAGCAGTTCTTC. Translating it yields CASSTQGNEQFF.